This T cell receptor beta chain came from a study of blood T cells in healthy people across ages (dated by TCRdb to about 2015). Study-level background: In model experiments, template switching captured about one uniquely barcoded TCR beta cDNA molecule for every two T cells. The donors were split into four age groups: young (average 16 years), middle-aged (39), aged (over 55) and long-lived (approximately 80). Using deep sequencing normalized with unique cDNA molecular identifiers, the study measured how TCR beta repertoire diversity changes with age. To avoid experimental bias, donors of different ages were distributed randomly across sequencing lanes. For two donors (one aged 18 to 29 and one aged 80 or older), the study analyzed two additional independent replicas of 1 million unique cDNA reads from the same blood draw. Study-level results and caveats: The long-lived group showed more naive CD4+ T cells, fewer expanded clones and increased TCR diversity than the aged group, suggesting age selection. Because profiling used bulk unsorted PBMCs, naive and antigen-experienced compartments could not be compared conclusively. Because donor CMV infection status was unknown, age-related changes in expanded clonotypes were potentially confounded. There was a strong correlation between observed TCR beta diversity and the percentage of naive T cells measured by flow cytometry. Estimates of total diversity based on one million sequenced T cells were regarded as lower bounds and as underestimates. Observed TCR beta diversity per million T cells fell roughly linearly with age, and a significant reduction was already apparent by age approximately 40.

This clonotype showed up many times. Its cognate antigen has yet to be identified. No base quality values were provided; no much bigger clone lies one nucleotide off. Germline trimming: 4 bases from V, 3 bases from J; junction bases outside gene matches: 9. Taken from cysteine to phenylalanine, the CDR3 has 15 residues. The retained sequence is limited to the CDR3, 45 bases, with the frame set at the first base. From a lookup of the germline V gene (reference sequence), CDR1 and CDR2 are DFQATT and SNEGSKA. The library relied on 5' RACE. The run used an Illumina HiSeq 2500. A second PCR of roughly 7 to 11 cycles was performed with a sample-barcoded 5' primer and a J-beta primer mix. A template-switch 5' adaptor carrying 12 random nucleotides introduced a unique molecular identifier onto each TCR beta cDNA molecule. At least 2.5 million CDR3-containing paired-end reads were obtained from each sample. All of the RNA was converted into first-strand cDNA using the Mint cDNA synthesis kit, with a TRBC-specific oligonucleotide serving as the primer. All cDNA was treated with uracil-DNA glycosylase and then went through a first 18-cycle PCR with the universal primers M1SS and BC2_uni_R. Per the authors' processing: For normalization, 1 million high-quality reads were randomly selected from each sample, with every read carrying a distinct molecular identifier. Instead of being binned into consensus sequences, reads with shared molecular identifiers were discarded. MiTCR, with a Q25 quality threshold and the strictest error-elimination algorithm, was used for CDR3 identification, clonotype clustering and error correction. A nonparametric unseen species model using Euler transformation provided a lower-bound estimate of total TCR beta diversity. The public reads were reprocessed in TCRdb via fastp at Q25 and MiXCR, keeping in-frame beta chains. Each entry is one CDR3 protein sequence, shown with its most common DNA and genes. TCRdb, rather than the study authors, made the V and J calls. Across this sample there are around 870,000 distinct CDR3 sequences, with about 30% seen only once. 17% of the sample comes from the top ten.

Donors were 35 to 40 systemically healthy Caucasian individuals from Russia aged roughly 6 to 90 years. Around 9.8 milliliters of peripheral blood were collected from each donor into EDTA-treated Vacutainer tubes. PBMCs were isolated by Ficoll-Paque density-gradient centrifugation, with at least 7 million obtained per sample. Trizol reagent was used to extract total RNA from the PBMCs, yielding at least 5 micrograms per sample. Naive CD45RAhigh/CD27high T cell percentages were measured by flow cytometry on a PBMC aliquot from every donor. The sequenced material came from blood. This TCR derives from an elderly woman in good health. This chain joins TRBV20-1 to TRBJ2-7, with 10 bases aligning to TRBD1. The DNA sequence follows: TGCAGTGCTATAGACCGGGACAGGGGCATCTACGAGCAGTACTTC. This translates into CSAIDRDRGIYEQYF.